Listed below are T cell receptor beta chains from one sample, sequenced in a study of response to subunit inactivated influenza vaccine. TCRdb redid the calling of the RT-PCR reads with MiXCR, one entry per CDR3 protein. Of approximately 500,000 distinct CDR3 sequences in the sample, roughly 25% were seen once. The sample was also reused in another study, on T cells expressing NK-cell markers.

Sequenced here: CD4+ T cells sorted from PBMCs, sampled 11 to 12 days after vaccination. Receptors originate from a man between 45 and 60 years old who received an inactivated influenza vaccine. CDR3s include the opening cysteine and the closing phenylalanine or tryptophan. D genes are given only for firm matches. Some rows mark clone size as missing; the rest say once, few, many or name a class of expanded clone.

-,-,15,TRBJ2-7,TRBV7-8,TGTGCCAGCAGCTCAACTCCGGGACCGATCTACGAGCAGTACTTC,CASSSTPGPIYEQYF
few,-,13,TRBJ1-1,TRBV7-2,TGTGCCAGCAGCAAACTCCAAAGGACTGAAGCTTTCTTT,CASSKLQRTEAFF
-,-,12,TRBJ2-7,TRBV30,TGTGCCTGGATTGCCACCCGGGGAGAGCAGTACTTC,CAWIATRGEQYF
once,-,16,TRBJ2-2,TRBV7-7,TGTGCCAGCAGCCCAAGGGCGGGGGCGAGCACCGGGGAGCTGTTTTTT,CASSPRAGASTGELFF
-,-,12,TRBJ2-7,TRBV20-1,TGCAGTGCCCGCCAGGGGGGCCACGAGCAGTACTTC,CSARQGGHEQYF
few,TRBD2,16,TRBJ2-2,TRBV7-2,TGTGCCAGCAGCTTAGTGGCGGGGGGGAACACCGGGGAGCTGTTTTTT,CASSLVAGGNTGELFF
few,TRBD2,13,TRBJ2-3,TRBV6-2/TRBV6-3,TGTGCCAGTGGAGGGACTAGAGGCGATACGCAGTATTTT,CASGGTRGDTQYF
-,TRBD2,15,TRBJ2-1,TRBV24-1,TGTGCCACCAGTGGGAGCGGGAAGTCCTACAATGAGCAGTTCTTC,CATSGSGKSYNEQFF
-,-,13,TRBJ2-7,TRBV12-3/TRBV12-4,TGTGCCAGCAGTTTAGGCGAGAAGTGGGAGCAGTACTTC,CASSLGEKWEQYF
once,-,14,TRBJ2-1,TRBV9,TGTGCCAGCAGCGTAGGTGGCAGGGGCAATGAGCAGTTCTTC,CASSVGGRGNEQFF
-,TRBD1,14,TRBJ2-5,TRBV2,TGTGCCAGCAGGCTGACAGGGATTCGAGAGACCCAGTACTTC,CASRLTGIRETQYF
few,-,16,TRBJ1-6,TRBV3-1,TGTGCCAGCAGCCCCCGGGGAGGGGGTTCTAATTCACCCCTCCACTTT,CASSPRGGGSNSPLHF
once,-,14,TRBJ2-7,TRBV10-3,TGTGCCATCAGTGAGAGTGGGTTTGGCTACGAGCAGTACTTC,CAISESGFGYEQYF
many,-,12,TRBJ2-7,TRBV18,TGTGCCAGCTCACCACAAGGGAACGAGCAGTACTTC,CASSPQGNEQYF
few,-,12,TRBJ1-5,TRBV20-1,TGCAGTGCTAGACAGGGAGTGGAGCCCCAGCATTTT,CSARQGVEPQHF
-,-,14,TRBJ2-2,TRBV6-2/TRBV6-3,TGTGCCAGCCATAGAGGGGGTCGGACCGGGGAGCTGTTTTTT,CASHRGGRTGELFF
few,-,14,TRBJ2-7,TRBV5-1,TGCGCCAGCAGCTTACAAACAACCAACTACGAGCAGTACTTC,CASSLQTTNYEQYF
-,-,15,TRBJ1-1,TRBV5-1,TGCGCCAGCAGCCTGTTGGACACCTACAACACTGAAGCTTTCTTT,CASSLLDTYNTEAFF
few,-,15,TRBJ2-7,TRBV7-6,TGTGCCAGCAGTTCGAAGACAGGCTACACCTACGAGCAGTACTTC,CASSSKTGYTYEQYF
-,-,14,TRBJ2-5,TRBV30,TGTGCCTGGAGTCCGGGACTTTCACAAGAGACCCAGTACTTC,CAWSPGLSQETQYF